Shown below are 4 T cell receptor beta chains from a single sample sequenced in a study of blood T cell repertoires in COVID-19. The method was immunoSEQ multiplex PCR; TCRdb's version includes in-frame clones alone and lacks a portion of them. The data contain roughly 100,000 clones, about 86% of them singletons. Sequences were obtained from peripheral blood. These receptors originate from a woman of 80 years or more with acute or convalescent COVID-19.

The V and J genes are TRBV7-9 and TRBJ1-6, with D possibly being TRBD1 (5 bases). Trimming left V 5 bases short and J 8 bases short, with 10 bases between. The CDR3 sequence is 13 residues long. Germline values: CDR1 SEHNR, CDR2 FQNEAQ (reference sequence). This chain's CDR3 is CASSLSRDSPLHF. The CDR3 coding sequence is TGTGCCAGCAGCCTCTCCAGGGATTCACCCCTCCACTTT.

J is TRBJ2-5 and V is TRBV7-2; TRBD2 aligns across 13 bases. The CDR3 is 13 amino acids. Trimming cost V 4 bases and J 10 bases; bases outside gene matches: 3. Looked up from germline, CDR1 is SGHTA and CDR2 is FQGNSA. CDR3 sequence reads: CASSSGLAGVQYF. The CDR3 DNA sequence: TGTGCCAGCAGCTCCGGACTAGCGGGGGTCCAGTACTTC. Full variable domain (remainder filled in from reference TRBV7-2 and TRBJ2-5): GAGVSQSPSNKVTEKGKDVELRCDPISGHTALYWYRQSLGQGLEFLIYFQGNSAPDKSGLPSDRFSAERTGGSVSTLTIQRTQQEDSAVYLCASSSGLAGVQYFGPGTRLLVL.

In this sample, this clone turned up a few times. CDR3 protein: CASSVSGGRLDEQFF. The CDR3, as DNA: TGTGCCAGCAGCGTAAGCGGGGGGAGACTAGATGAGCAGTTCTTC. This chain connects TRBV9 to TRBJ2-1; 9 bases are a match to TRBD2. This CDR3 has 15 residues. Germline V lookup: CDR1 SGDLS, CDR2 YYNGEE. V shed 1 base and J 8 bases; nucleotides not matched to a gene: 7.

This rearrangement joins TRBV11-2 to TRBJ2-7; TRBD1 aligns across 9 bases. V was clipped by 4 bases and J by 4 bases; unmatched bases: 5. The germline gives CDR1 SGHAT, CDR2 FQNNGV. The CDR3 is 14 amino acids. CDR3 coding DNA: TGTGCCAGCAGCTCCGGGACAGGGTGGTACGAGCAGTACTTC. The encoded protein is CASSSGTGWYEQYF.